These 2 T cell receptor beta chains came from one sample sequenced in a study of blood T cell repertoires in COVID-19. Assay used: immunoSEQ multiplex PCR; TCRdb lists only in-frame clones, some missing. The profile shows 150,000 or so clones, about 85% of them singletons. The sequencing sample was made of peripheral blood. These receptor sequences come from a man in his 70s who had recovered from COVID-19.

The chain employs TRBV15 and TRBJ2-2, with 9 bases fitting TRBD1. The germline CDR1 and CDR2 sequences are LNHNV and YYDKDF (reference sequence). CDR3 length equals 15 residues. V shed 8 bases, J shed 5 bases, and the junction held 9 bases outside the gene matches. CDR3 in amino acids: CATGYGTGTTGELFF. CDR3 bases: TGTGCCACCGGTTACGGGACAGGGACGACCGGGGAGCTGTTTTTT.

Here the CDR3 DNA reads TGCGCCAGCAGCTTGGGAGGTACAGGGATTAGAGGTGGAGAGACCCAGTACTTC. It translates to CASSLGGTGIRGGETQYF. The chain carries TRBV5-1 and TRBJ2-5; tentative D call: TRBD1 (6 bases). Germline V CDR1 and CDR2: SGHRS, YFSETQ. Trimming removed 0 bases from V and 4 bases from J, with 22 bases in between. The CDR3 is 18 amino acids.